This TCR beta chain emerged from a study of blood T cell repertoires in COVID-19. Overall study context: Acute and convalescent COVID-19 samples came from the United States, Italy and Spain. From T cells, B-cell-depleted T cells, or PBMCs came the material, which was cDNA or gDNA.

Some clones are missing from TCRdb's copy, which holds only in-frame ones; the method was immunoSEQ multiplex PCR. In the table there are about 10,000 clones, 88% of which are singletons. CDR1 is SQVTM, CDR2 ANQGSEA, per germline. The CDR3 loop spans 12 amino acids. V dropped 5 bases and J dropped 1 base, with 8 bases sitting between them. This TCR was recovered from a human donor in a cohort sampled during active COVID-19. Sequenced material: peripheral blood. J is TRBJ2-5 and V is TRBV29-1; tentative D call: TRBD1 (5 bases). The chain's CDR3 is CSVPTAQETQYF. CDR3 nucleotides: TGCAGCGTTCCGACAGCCCAAGAGACCCAGTACTTC.